The next 29 T cell receptor beta chains were all read from a single sample in a study of cytomegalovirus exposure and HLA in healthy donors. Both 60 Vbeta primers and 13 Jbeta primers went into the PCR. Some clones are missing from TCRdb's copy, which holds only in-frame ones; the method was immunoSEQ multiplex PCR. Here the sample spans 110,000 or so clones, around 84% being singletons. The sample was PBMCs. These receptors were obtained from a man aged 25-40 years in good health and CMV-seronegative.

Only one count was recorded for this clone. The rearrangement joins TRBV28 to TRBJ2-4, with 7 bases lining up with TRBD1. The CDR3 sequence is 18 residues long. In germline, CDR1 is MDHEN, CDR2 SYDVKM. V gave up 6 bases and J gave up 1 base; unmatched junction bases: 15. This CDR3 reads CASRQGMSEVTAKNIQYF. The CDR3 DNA follows: TGTGCCAGCAGACAGGGGATGAGTGAGGTCACGGCCAAAAACATTCAGTACTTC.

V is TRBV2 and J is TRBJ2-7; D might be TRBD2 (7 bases). This CDR3 contains 17 residues. The V gene's germline CDR1 is SNHLY and CDR2 FYNNEI. The V end lost 0 bases, the J end lost 1 base, and 16 bases lay between the germline ends. The CDR3 nucleotides are TGTGCCAGCAGTGAAGCGAGGGGGGGCGCGGGGTCCTACGAGCAGTACTTC. Its protein product is CASSEARGGAGSYEQYF.

This rearrangement joins TRBV6-1 to TRBJ1-4, with 9 bases lining up with TRBD1. The CDR3 loop spans 15 amino acids. Germline-derived CDR1 and CDR2 are MNHNS and SASEGT. After removal of 2 bases from V and 8 bases from J, the junction contained 6 bases not matched to a gene. Here the CDR3 DNA reads TGTGCCAGCAGTGAATTGGGACAGGGTGTCGAAAAACTGTTTTTT. Translation: CASSELGQGVEKLFF.

In this sample, this clone turned up a few times. The chain carries TRBV6-1 and TRBJ2-7, with TRBD1 as a possible D gene (5 bases). With 1 base removed from V and 3 bases from J, the gap between germline ends came to 16 bases. The CDR3 extends over 16 amino acids. CDR1 and CDR2 from the germline V gene are MNHNS and SASEGT. The CDR3 reads CASSEGLWKGIYEQYF. Written as DNA, the CDR3 is TGTGCCAGCAGTGAAGGGTTGTGGAAGGGGATCTACGAGCAGTACTTC.

The chain is built from TRBV25-1 and TRBJ2-5; a weak D match, TRBD2 (6 bases). Germline-derived CDR1 and CDR2 are MGHDK and SYGVNS. CDR3 length: 15 amino acids. Trimming removed 3 bases from V and 1 base from J, with 12 bases in between. The CDR3 nucleotides read TGTGCCAGCAGTGAGTTGGCGGGAATCCAAGAGACCCAGTACTTC. Protein product: CASSELAGIQETQYF.

The chain links TRBV7-2 to TRBJ2-7, with 8 bases fitting TRBD2. The CDR3 length is 15 residues. Germline-derived CDR1 and CDR2 are SGHTA and FQGNSA. Trimming took 1 base from V and 0 from J; bases not matched to a gene: 2. The CDR3: CASSLEAGGSYEQYF. In DNA form, the CDR3 reads TGTGCCAGCAGCTTAGAGGCGGGGGGCTCCTACGAGCAGTACTTC. Full variable domain (missing parts from reference TRBV7-2 and TRBJ2-7): GAGVSQSPSNKVTEKGKDVELRCDPISGHTALYWYRQSLGQGLEFLIYFQGNSAPDKSGLPSDRFSAERTGGSVSTLTIQRTQQEDSAVYLCASSLEAGGSYEQYFGPGTRLTVT.

The genes are TRBV18 and TRBJ2-7, with unresolved D. Germline-derived CDR1 and CDR2 are KGHSH and LQKENI. Trimming took off 3 bases at V and 3 bases at J, with 6 bases between the two ends. The CDR3 contains 12 residues. CDR3 sequence (DNA): TGTGCCAGCTCACCGTCCTTCTACGAGCAGTACTTC. It yields the protein CASSPSFYEQYF.

This chain joins TRBV29-1 and TRBJ1-1; no clear D. Trimming removed 3 bases from V and 2 bases from J, with 10 bases in between. The CDR3 contains 13 residues. CDR1 is SQVTM and CDR2 is ANQGSEA in the germline V gene. As DNA, the CDR3 is TGCAGCGTTGACCACAGATCAAACACTGAAGCTTTCTTT. This codes for CSVDHRSNTEAFF.

The chain combines TRBV28 with TRBJ1-1; tentative D call: TRBD1 (5 bases). The CDR3 sequence is 15 residues long. V was trimmed by 5 bases and J by 0 bases, leaving 13 bases between them. Germline values: CDR1 MDHEN, CDR2 SYDVKM. CDR3 protein: CASSPPTAMNTEAFF. The CDR3 region has the DNA TGTGCCAGCAGTCCCCCGACAGCCATGAACACTGAAGCTTTCTTT. Looking up the rest from reference TRBV28 and TRBJ1-1 gives the full variable domain: DVKVTQSSRYLVKRTGEKVFLECVQDMDHENMFWYRQDPGLGLRLIYFSYDVKMKEKGDIPEGYSVSREKKERFSLILESASTNQTSMYLCASSPPTAMNTEAFFGQGTRLTVV.

The chain has TRBV18 and TRBJ1-1; 7 bases map to TRBD1. This CDR3 contains 17 residues. Germline V gene lookup returns CDR1 KGHSH and CDR2 LQKENI. V shed 3 bases and J 0 bases; nucleotides not matched to a gene: 10. CDR3 region: CASSPGTAVKLNTEAFF. CDR3 nucleotides: TGTGCCAGCTCACCCGGGACAGCCGTCAAATTGAACACTGAAGCTTTCTTT. The full variable domain, in which reference TRBV18 and TRBJ1-1 provide the parts outside the CDR3, is NAGVMQNPRHLVRRRGQEARLRCSPMKGHSHVYWYRQLPEEGLKFMVYLQKENIIDESGMPKERFSAEFPKEGPSILRIQQVVRGDSAAYFCASSPGTAVKLNTEAFFGQGTRLTVV.

The sample holds one count of this clone. The chain links TRBV5-4 to TRBJ1-1, with D perhaps matching TRBD1 (5 bases). The CDR3 length is 14 residues. From germline, CDR1 is SGHNT and CDR2 YYREEE (reference sequence). V shed 4 bases and J shed 7 bases, with 17 bases lying between them. CDR3 sequence reads: CASSETDTRCEAFF. As DNA, the CDR3 is TGTGCCAGCAGCGAGACAGATACTCGCTGTGAAGCTTTCTTT.

The chain links TRBV7-9 to TRBJ2-5, with 8 bases fitting TRBD2. This CDR3 has 17 amino acids. CDR1 and CDR2 from the germline V gene are SEHNR and FQNEAQ (reference sequence). V lost 5 bases to trimming and J lost 2 bases; unmatched junction nucleotides: 13. The CDR3 DNA reads as TGTGCCAGCAGCCTAGGGGGTGGCGGGGGGCCGCAAGAGACCCAGTACTTC. It codes for CASSLGGGGGPQETQYF.

This clone was counted once. The chain uses TRBV19 and TRBJ2-2; 7 nucleotides line up with TRBD2. With 1 base clipped from V and 6 bases from J, the junction kept 11 bases outside the gene matches. This CDR3 spans 17 amino acids. Germline V lookup: CDR1 LNHDA, CDR2 SQIVND (reference sequence). CDR3 protein: CASSIGTRGFRSGELFF. The CDR3 DNA sequence: TGTGCCAGTAGTATAGGGACTAGGGGATTCCGCTCCGGGGAGCTGTTTTTT.

The rearrangement links TRBV6-5 to TRBJ2-3, with 12 bases lining up with TRBD1. The germline CDR1 and CDR2 sequences are MNHEY and SVGAGI. CDR3 length: 16 residues. V lost 4 bases, J lost 4 bases, and 6 bases stayed unmatched. The CDR3 loop reads CASSLGQGATADTQYF. The CDR3 DNA is TGTGCCAGCAGTTTGGGACAGGGGGCGACGGCAGATACGCAGTATTTT.

The rearrangement uses TRBV6-4 and TRBJ2-1, with TRBD2 matching 8 bases. Germline values: CDR1 MRHNA, CDR2 SNTAGT. After removal of 2 bases from V and 0 bases from J, the junction contained 0 bases not matched to a gene. This CDR3 comprises 15 residues. Here the CDR3 reads CASSDLAGSYNEQFF. The DNA of the CDR3 is TGTGCCAGCAGTGACCTAGCGGGCTCCTACAATGAGCAGTTCTTC.

Of note for this clone: The same CDR3 can be traced to other DNA sequences in this sample. The chain couples TRBV27 to TRBJ2-7, with TRBD1 identical over 9 bases. The V segment lost 2 bases and the J segment 3 bases; nucleotides outside the gene matches: 8. In germline, CDR1 is MNHEY, CDR2 SMNVEV (reference sequence). CDR3 length: 16 residues. CDR3 protein: CASSLEGQGAHYEQYF. In DNA form, the CDR3 reads TGTGCCAGCAGTTTAGAGGGACAGGGAGCCCACTACGAGCAGTACTTC.

The rearrangement joins TRBV6-5 to TRBJ1-1; D perhaps matches TRBD1 (6 bases). Trimming took off 7 bases at V and 8 bases at J, with 11 bases between the two ends. Germline V gene sequence: CDR1 MNHEY, CDR2 SVGAGI. The CDR3 runs 11 residues. The CDR3 DNA reads as TGTGCCAGCAAACGGGGGGCGGAAGCTTTCTTT. Translation: CASKRGAEAFF.

This clone was seen a few times. The chain links TRBV4-3 to TRBJ2-7; D is possibly TRBD2 (6 bases). V gave up 0 bases and J gave up 6 bases, with 12 bases separating them. Germline V gives CDR1 LGHNA, CDR2 YSLEER. The CDR3 covers 14 residues. The CDR3 is CASSQDRGGSEQYF. In DNA form, the CDR3 reads TGCGCCAGCAGCCAAGATCGTGGAGGGAGCGAGCAGTACTTC.

The chain couples TRBV29-1 to TRBJ1-1; TRBD1 matches 8 bases. CDR1 and CDR2 from the germline V gene are SQVTM and ANQGSEA. The V segment lost 6 bases and the J segment 1 base; nucleotides outside the gene matches: 1. The length of the CDR3 is 12 residues. The CDR3 protein is CSVGTGNTEAFF. The CDR3 DNA reads as TGCAGCGTAGGGACAGGGAACACTGAAGCTTTCTTT.

The rearrangement uses TRBV7-8 and TRBJ2-3; D is perhaps TRBD2 (6 bases). Germline lookup yields CDR1 SGHVS and CDR2 FQNEAQ. The CDR3 is 15 residues long. The germline V and J ends were trimmed by 1 base and 3 bases, with 11 bases remaining between them. The CDR3: CASSLGRALTDTQYF. The CDR3 region has the DNA TGTGCCAGCAGCTTAGGGAGGGCCTTGACAGATACGCAGTATTTT.

The chain is built from TRBV12-5 and TRBJ1-5, with D maybe TRBD1 (6 bases). Trimming removed 5 bases from V and 0 bases from J, with 20 bases in between. Germline V gene sequence: CDR1 LGHNT, CDR2 FRNRAP. The CDR3 covers 18 residues. CDR3 protein: CASGANPGALYSNQPQHF. In DNA, the CDR3 is TGTGCTAGTGGTGCGAATCCAGGGGCATTATATAGCAATCAGCCCCAGCATTTT.

CDR3 sequence: CASSTITTVFGTDTQYF. CDR3 nucleotides: TGTGCCAGTAGTACGATAACGACAGTGTTCGGCACAGATACGCAGTATTTT. The gene calls are TRBV19 and TRBJ2-3; D is perhaps TRBD1 (5 bases). The germline V gene has CDR1 LNHDA and CDR2 SQIVND (reference sequence). This CDR3 is built from 17 residues. Trimming cost V 4 bases and J 1 base, with 18 bases left between them.

This chain uses TRBV27 with TRBJ1-1, with D tentatively TRBD1 (6 bases). Germline V gives CDR1 MNHEY, CDR2 SMNVEV (reference sequence). This CDR3 is 14 amino acids long. Trimming removed 4 bases at V and 1 base at J, with 10 bases between. The CDR3 nucleotides are TGTGCCAGCAGTTCACAGGGTGGGAACACTGAAGCTTTCTTT. It specifies CASSSQGGNTEAFF.

The genes are TRBV7-9 and TRBJ2-7; 7 positions agree with TRBD1. The CDR3 is made up of 13 amino acids. V dropped 5 bases and J dropped 3; count of bases not matched to a gene: 4. In germline, CDR1 is SEHNR, CDR2 FQNEAQ (reference sequence). CDR3 nucleotide sequence: TGTGCCAGCAGCCCGTGGGACAGCTACGAGCAGTACTTC. As protein: CASSPWDSYEQYF.

V usage is TRBV9 and J usage is TRBJ1-4; TRBD1 matches 7 bases. This CDR3 spans 14 amino acids. Germline values: CDR1 SGDLS, CDR2 YYNGEE. Trimming took 4 bases from V and 7 from J; bases not matched to a gene: 7. The CDR3 here is CASSHRTGIEKLFF. CDR3 DNA sequence: TGTGCCAGCAGCCACCGGACAGGCATTGAAAAACTGTTTTTT.

The CDR3 nucleotides read TGTGCCAGCAGTTACTCTGCAGGGGGCACCGGGGAGCTGTTTTTT. Its translation is CASSYSAGGTGELFF. This sequence joins TRBV6-5 and TRBJ2-2; 7 bases fit TRBD1. J gave up 4 bases and V 0 bases, and 2 bases lay outside the gene matches. Germline loops: CDR1 MNHEY, CDR2 SVGAGI. This CDR3 has 15 amino acids.

Comment on this clone: The junction departs from germline at one end; a sequencing error may be responsible. DNA of the CDR3: TGTGCCAGCTCACCACAACACCTTGGAGCATTCTTT. Amino acids: CASSPQHLGAFF. V usage is TRBV18 and J usage is TRBJ2-2; D is unclear. This CDR3 spans 12 amino acids. Per germline, CDR1 KGHSH and CDR2 LQKENI.

The chain links TRBV9 to TRBJ1-4; tentative D call: TRBD1 (5 bases). The CDR3 is made up of 13 amino acids. CDR1 and CDR2 (germline): SGDLS, YYNGEE. V lost 3 bases, J lost 6 bases, and 9 bases lay in between. For the CDR3, the DNA is TGTGCCAGCAGCGGCAGGGTTCATGAAAAACTGTTTTTT. Translating it yields CASSGRVHEKLFF.

This sequence joins TRBV19 and TRBJ2-7; 11 positions agree with TRBD1. The V gene end was trimmed by 4 bases and the J gene end by 2 bases; junction bases not matched to a gene: 1. The germline gives CDR1 LNHDA, CDR2 SQIVND (reference sequence). The CDR3 is made up of 14 amino acids. The DNA for the CDR3 is TGTGCCAGTAGTAGGGGACAGGGGGCCTACGAGCAGTACTTC. As protein: CASSRGQGAYEQYF.